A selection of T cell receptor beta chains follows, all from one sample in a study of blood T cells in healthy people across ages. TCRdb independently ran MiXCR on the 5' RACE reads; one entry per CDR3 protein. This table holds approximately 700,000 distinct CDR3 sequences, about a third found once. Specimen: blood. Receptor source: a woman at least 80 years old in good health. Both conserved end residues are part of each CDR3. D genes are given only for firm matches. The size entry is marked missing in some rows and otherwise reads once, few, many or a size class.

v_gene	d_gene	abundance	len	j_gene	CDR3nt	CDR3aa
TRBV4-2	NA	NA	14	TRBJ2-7	TGTGCCAGCAGCCAAGTAGGACAGTCCTACGAGCAGTACTTC	CASSQVGQSYEQYF
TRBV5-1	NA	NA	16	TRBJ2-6	TGCGCCAGCAGCTTGACCACAGGTTCTGGGGCCAACGTCCTGACTTTC	CASSLTTGSGANVLTF
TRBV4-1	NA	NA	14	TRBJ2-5	TGCGCCAGCAGCCAAGGGGGACCCACTGAGACCCAGTACTTC	CASSQGGPTETQYF
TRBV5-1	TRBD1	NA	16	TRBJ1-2	TGCGCCAGCAGCTTCACGGGGACAGCAGATTTCTATGGCTACACCTTC	CASSFTGTADFYGYTF
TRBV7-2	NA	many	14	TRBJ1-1	TGTGCCAGCAGCTTAGACCCGAAGAACACTGAAGCTTTCTTT	CASSLDPKNTEAFF
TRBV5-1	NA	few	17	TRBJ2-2	TGCGCCAGCAACGAAACTCCATTAGGGGGTCGCACCGGGGAGCTGTTTTTT	CASNETPLGGRTGELFF
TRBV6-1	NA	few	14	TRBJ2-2	TGTGCCAGCAATAGGGGCCTGAACACCGGGGAGCTGTTTTTT	CASNRGLNTGELFF
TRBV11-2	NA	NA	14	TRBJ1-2	TGTGCCAGCAGCTTAGAATTGACGAACTATGGCTACACCTTC	CASSLELTNYGYTF
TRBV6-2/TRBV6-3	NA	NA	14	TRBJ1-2	TGTGCCAGCAGCCGGCCTCCTACGAACTATGGCTACACCTTC	CASSRPPTNYGYTF
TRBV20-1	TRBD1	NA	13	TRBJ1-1	TGCAGTGCTAGAGATGGACAGGGGAGAGAAGCTTTCTTT	CSARDGQGREAFF
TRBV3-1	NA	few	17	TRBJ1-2	TGTGCCAGCAGCCATGAGACTCAGGGTTTCTTACGGTATGGCTACACCTTC	CASSHETQGFLRYGYTF
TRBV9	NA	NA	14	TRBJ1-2	TGTGCCAGCAGCGTAGGAGCGGCCACCTATGGCTACACCTTC	CASSVGAATYGYTF
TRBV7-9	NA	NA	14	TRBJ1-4	TGTGCCAGCAGCTTAGTAACGGGAGCGGAAAAACTGTTTTTT	CASSLVTGAEKLFF
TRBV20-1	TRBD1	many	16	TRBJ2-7	TGCAGTGCTTTGACGCAGGGACAGGCGGGACGTAACGAGCAGTACTTC	CSALTQGQAGRNEQYF
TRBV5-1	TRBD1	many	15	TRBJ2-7	TGCGCCAGCAGTTCTCGGACAGGGAGCTCCTACGAGCAGTACTTC	CASSSRTGSSYEQYF
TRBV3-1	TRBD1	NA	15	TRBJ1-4	TGTGCCAGCAGCCAAGAGGGGACAGCTAATGAAAAACTGTTTTTT	CASSQEGTANEKLFF
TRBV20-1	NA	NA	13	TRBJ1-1	TGCAGTGCTAGAGCGGGGTTGAACACTGAAGCTTTCTTT	CSARAGLNTEAFF
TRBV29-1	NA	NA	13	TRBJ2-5	TGCAGCGGAACCGGGGGTCCCTCGGAGACCCAGTACTTC	CSGTGGPSETQYF
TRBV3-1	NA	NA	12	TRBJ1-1	TGTGCCAGCAGCCAAGGGAAGTACGAAGCTTTCTTT	CASSQGKYEAFF
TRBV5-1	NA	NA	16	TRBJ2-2	TGCGCCAGCACGCGAACAGTCAGTTCGAACACCGGGGAGCTGTTTTTT	CASTRTVSSNTGELFF
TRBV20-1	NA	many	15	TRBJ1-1	TGCAGTGCTCGCCCGTCTATTGGACGGAACACTGAAGCTTTCTTT	CSARPSIGRNTEAFF
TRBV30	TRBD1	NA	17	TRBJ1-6	TGTGCCCGGAGAGGGACAGGGGCTACCTCCTATAATTCACCCCTCCACTTT	CARRGTGATSYNSPLHF
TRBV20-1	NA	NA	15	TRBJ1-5	TGCAGTGCTACTCCTGGGAAGGGCGGCAATCAGCCCCAGCATTTT	CSATPGKGGNQPQHF
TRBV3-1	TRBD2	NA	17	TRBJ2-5	TGTGCCAGCAGCCAAGGTCGGCGGGGGGCCCGACTAGTAGCCCAGTACTTC	CASSQGRRGARLVAQYF
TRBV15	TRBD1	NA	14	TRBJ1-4	TGTGCCACCAGCAGGGACAGGGGTGATGAAAAACTGTTTTTT	CATSRDRGDEKLFF
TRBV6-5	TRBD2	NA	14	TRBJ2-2	TGTGCCAGCAAGGGACTAGCGAACACCGGGGAGCTGTTTTTT	CASKGLANTGELFF
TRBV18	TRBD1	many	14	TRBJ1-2	TGTGCCAGCTCGCCAGACAGGGGGATTTATGGCTACACCTTC	CASSPDRGIYGYTF
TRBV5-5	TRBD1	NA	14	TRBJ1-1	TGTGCCAGCAGCCTGGGACAGGGGTGCACTGAAGCTTTCTTT	CASSLGQGCTEAFF
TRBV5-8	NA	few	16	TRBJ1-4	TGTGCCAGCAGCTTGGGTGGAGGCCTGCGGGTTGAAAAACTGTTTTTT	CASSLGGGLRVEKLFF
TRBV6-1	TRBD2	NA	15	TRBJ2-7	TGTGCCAGCAGTCCCCGCGGGGGGAGCGCCTACGAGCAGTACTTC	CASSPRGGSAYEQYF
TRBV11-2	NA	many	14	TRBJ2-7	TGTGCCAGCAGCCCCTGGGCAGGTGGTGGCGAGCAGTACTTC	CASSPWAGGGEQYF